This T cell receptor beta chain was observed in a study of blood T cell repertoires in COVID-19. The overall study: The United States, Italy and Spain provided the acute and convalescent COVID-19 samples.

As processed by the authors: From reference gene primer amplification, estimates of nucleated cell counts were derived. Assay: immunoSEQ multiplex PCR; the TCRdb copy retains only in-frame clones and omits some. The V and J calls and clone size are taken from that table; D and trimming were inferred from the DNA. The table lists around 270,000 clones, more than 70% of them singletons. The CDR3 consists of 15 residues. Germline CDR1 reads SGHAT; CDR2 reads FQNNGV. V was trimmed by 5 bases and J by 0 bases, leaving 11 bases between them. What was sequenced was peripheral blood. The chain uses TRBV11-2 and TRBJ1-3; a weak D match, TRBD1 (5 bases). The sequence was obtained from a woman aged 50 to 65 with acute or convalescent COVID-19. This chain's CDR3 is CASSKDTNSGNTIYF. The CDR3 nucleotides are TGTGCCAGCAGCAAGGACACCAACTCTGGAAACACCATATATTTT.